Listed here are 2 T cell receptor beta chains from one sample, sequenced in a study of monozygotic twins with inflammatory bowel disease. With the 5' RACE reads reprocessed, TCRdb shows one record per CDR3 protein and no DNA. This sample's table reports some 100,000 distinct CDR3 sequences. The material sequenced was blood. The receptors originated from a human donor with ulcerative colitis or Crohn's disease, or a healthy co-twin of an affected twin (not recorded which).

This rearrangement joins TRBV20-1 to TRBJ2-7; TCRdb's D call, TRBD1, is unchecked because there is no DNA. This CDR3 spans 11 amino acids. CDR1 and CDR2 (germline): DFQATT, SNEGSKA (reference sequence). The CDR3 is CSTGRTYEQYF.

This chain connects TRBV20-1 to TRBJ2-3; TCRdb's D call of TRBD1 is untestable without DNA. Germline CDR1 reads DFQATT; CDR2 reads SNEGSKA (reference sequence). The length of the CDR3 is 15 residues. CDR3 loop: CSAEDRGTSTDTQYF.